This T cell receptor beta chain was sequenced in a study of blood T cells in healthy people across ages. The J segment lost 2 bases and the V segment lost 1 base, leaving 3 bases of the junction unmatched. This CDR3 is built from 16 residues. Germline assignment: CDR1 KGHDR and CDR2 SFDVKD. With a J-beta primer mix and a sample-barcoded 5' primer, a second PCR ran roughly 7 to 11 cycles. TCRdb passed the 5' RACE reads through MiXCR, listing each CDR3 protein once. The table records 780,000 or so distinct CDR3 sequences, 53% of them present only once. V usage is TRBV24-1 and J usage is TRBJ2-1; 8 bases align to TRBD1. Sequenced: blood. This receptor was identified in an older man in good health. The DNA of the CDR3 is TGTGCCACCAGTGATTTCCCACAGGGGGCCTACAATGAGCAGTTCTTC. Encoded protein: CATSDFPQGAYNEQFF.